This is a list of T cell receptor beta chains from one sample in a study of blood T cells in healthy people across ages. One entry per CDR3 protein, called by TCRdb with MiXCR from the 5' RACE reads. The table shows more than 650,000 distinct CDR3 sequences, with approximately 24% occurring only once. These data also featured in a second study, about T cells of mothers and their children.

Sequences were obtained from blood. These receptors were taken from a boy between 10 and 17 years old in good health. Each CDR3 is given with its conserved first and last residue. A D gene is named only where the DNA matches it firmly. Size is stated for part of the rows, as once, few or many counts, or as a class when the clone is expanded.

j_call: TRBJ2-1; clone_size: few; v_call: TRBV18; d_call: NA; cdr3_nt: TGTGCCAGCTCACCGAGCCTGATGACCTACAATGAGCAGTTCTTC; cdr3_aa: CASSPSLMTYNEQFF
j_call: TRBJ1-4; clone_size: few; v_call: TRBV5-1; d_call: TRBD1; cdr3_nt: TGCGCCAGCAGCTCCGAACCGGGACAGTCAACTAATGAAAAACTGTTTTTT; cdr3_aa: CASSSEPGQSTNEKLFF
j_call: TRBJ2-3; clone_size: NA; v_call: TRBV12-3/TRBV12-4; d_call: NA; cdr3_nt: TGTGCCAGCAGTACCGTATGGGATACGCAGTATTTT; cdr3_aa: CASSTVWDTQYF
j_call: TRBJ2-3; clone_size: NA; v_call: TRBV7-9; d_call: NA; cdr3_nt: TGTGCCAGCAGCTTCCTAGGGGATACGCAGTATTTT; cdr3_aa: CASSFLGDTQYF
j_call: TRBJ2-3; clone_size: few; v_call: TRBV11-2; d_call: TRBD1; cdr3_nt: TGTGCCAGCAGCCCGGGGCTCAGGGGGTGGGTTGATACGCAGTATTTT; cdr3_aa: CASSPGLRGWVDTQYF
j_call: TRBJ1-1; clone_size: few; v_call: TRBV15; d_call: NA; cdr3_nt: TGTGCCACCAGCAGACTAGCGAAACGGGCTGAAGCTTTCTTT; cdr3_aa: CATSRLAKRAEAFF
j_call: TRBJ1-2; clone_size: NA; v_call: TRBV4-1; d_call: NA; cdr3_nt: TGCGCCAGCAGCCAAGACCACAAGCAGATGGGAGGCTACACCTTC; cdr3_aa: CASSQDHKQMGGYTF
j_call: TRBJ1-2; clone_size: few; v_call: TRBV3-1; d_call: NA; cdr3_nt: TGTGCCAGCAGCCAAGGCGGCAGCTCTAACTATGGCTACACCTTC; cdr3_aa: CASSQGGSSNYGYTF
j_call: TRBJ2-1; clone_size: few; v_call: TRBV9; d_call: TRBD2; cdr3_nt: TGTGCCAGCAGCCCTAGCGTGGGGGGGTTTTACAATGAGCAGTTCTTC; cdr3_aa: CASSPSVGGFYNEQFF
j_call: TRBJ2-5; clone_size: NA; v_call: TRBV2; d_call: TRBD1; cdr3_nt: TGTGCCAGCAGACAGGGGAAAGAGACCCAGTACTTC; cdr3_aa: CASRQGKETQYF
j_call: TRBJ2-6; clone_size: NA; v_call: TRBV5-1; d_call: NA; cdr3_nt: TGCGCCAGCAGCCTCGGCCGGGTTGGGGCCAACGTCCTGACTTTC; cdr3_aa: CASSLGRVGANVLTF
j_call: TRBJ1-1; clone_size: few; v_call: TRBV5-1; d_call: TRBD1; cdr3_nt: TGCGCCAGCAGCAAAAGACAGGGGGGATACACTGAAGCTTTCTTT; cdr3_aa: CASSKRQGGYTEAFF
j_call: TRBJ1-1; clone_size: NA; v_call: TRBV18; d_call: NA; cdr3_nt: TGTGCCAGCTCACCACCGTCTCTTTCGATGAACACTGAAGCTTTCTTT; cdr3_aa: CASSPPSLSMNTEAFF
j_call: TRBJ2-1; clone_size: NA; v_call: TRBV7-8; d_call: NA; cdr3_nt: TGTGCCAGCAGCTTAGATATGGGCTATGGGGAGCAGTTCTTC; cdr3_aa: CASSLDMGYGEQFF
j_call: TRBJ2-1; clone_size: NA; v_call: TRBV12-3/TRBV12-4; d_call: TRBD2; cdr3_nt: TGTGCCAGCAGTTTCCTAGCGGGCAATGAGCAGTTCTTC; cdr3_aa: CASSFLAGNEQFF
j_call: TRBJ2-7; clone_size: few; v_call: TRBV10-3; d_call: TRBD2; cdr3_nt: TGTGCCATCAAGGGGACTAGCGGCGAGCAGTACTTC; cdr3_aa: CAIKGTSGEQYF
j_call: TRBJ2-5; clone_size: few; v_call: TRBV9; d_call: TRBD2; cdr3_nt: TGTGCCAGCAGCGTAGGGTCCCTAGCGGGGACCGGGGAGACCCAGTACTTC; cdr3_aa: CASSVGSLAGTGETQYF
j_call: TRBJ2-5; clone_size: many; v_call: TRBV9; d_call: NA; cdr3_nt: TGTGCCAGCAGCCTCGCCGGGATCCAAGAGACCCAGTACTTC; cdr3_aa: CASSLAGIQETQYF
j_call: TRBJ1-3; clone_size: few; v_call: TRBV29-1; d_call: NA; cdr3_nt: TGCAGCGTTGAAACACGGGGGCCCGGGAACACCATATATTTT; cdr3_aa: CSVETRGPGNTIYF
j_call: TRBJ1-3; clone_size: NA; v_call: TRBV28; d_call: NA; cdr3_nt: TGTGCCAGCAGTCCGAGGGTGACGGGAAACACCATATATTTT; cdr3_aa: CASSPRVTGNTIYF
j_call: TRBJ2-5; clone_size: NA; v_call: TRBV6-2/TRBV6-3; d_call: TRBD2; cdr3_nt: TGTGCCAGCAGCTTGACTAGCGGGGGGTTAGAGACCCAGTACTTC; cdr3_aa: CASSLTSGGLETQYF
j_call: TRBJ2-7; clone_size: few; v_call: TRBV29-1; d_call: NA; cdr3_nt: TGCAGCGTTGAAAGGACCAGCTCCTACGAGCAGTACTTC; cdr3_aa: CSVERTSSYEQYF
j_call: TRBJ2-1; clone_size: few; v_call: TRBV10-1; d_call: NA; cdr3_nt: TGCGCCAGCAGTGAGTACCAGCGGTACAATGAGCAGTTCTTC; cdr3_aa: CASSEYQRYNEQFF
j_call: TRBJ2-1; clone_size: few; v_call: TRBV3-1; d_call: TRBD2; cdr3_nt: TGTGCCAGCAGCCCCCCGGGACTAGCGGGCTTAGGTGAGCAGTTCTTC; cdr3_aa: CASSPPGLAGLGEQFF
j_call: TRBJ2-3; clone_size: few; v_call: TRBV5-6; d_call: NA; cdr3_nt: TGTGCCAGCAGCTCAACACTAACCGCAGATACGCAGTATTTT; cdr3_aa: CASSSTLTADTQYF
j_call: TRBJ1-4; clone_size: NA; v_call: TRBV9; d_call: NA; cdr3_nt: TGTGCCAGCAGCGTAGAGGGAGGGCCATATGAAAAACTGTTTTTT; cdr3_aa: CASSVEGGPYEKLFF
j_call: TRBJ2-1; clone_size: NA; v_call: TRBV6-1; d_call: TRBD1; cdr3_nt: TGTGCCAGCAGTGGGAGTAGACAGGGGTGGAATGAGCAGTTCTTC; cdr3_aa: CASSGSRQGWNEQFF
j_call: TRBJ2-1; clone_size: NA; v_call: TRBV6-1; d_call: NA; cdr3_nt: TGTGCCAGCAGTCAGGGACCCACCTACAATGAGCAGTTCTTC; cdr3_aa: CASSQGPTYNEQFF
j_call: TRBJ2-5; clone_size: NA; v_call: TRBV20-1; d_call: NA; cdr3_nt: TGCAGTGCTAGAGAAGTAGTAAGCGAGATAGAGACCCAGTACTTC; cdr3_aa: CSAREVVSEIETQYF
j_call: TRBJ2-1; clone_size: NA; v_call: TRBV9; d_call: NA; cdr3_nt: TGTGCCAGCAGCGTAGGGGGGAGCTCCTACAATGGGCAGTTCTTC; cdr3_aa: CASSVGGSSYNGQFF
j_call: TRBJ1-3; clone_size: few; v_call: TRBV10-3; d_call: NA; cdr3_nt: TGTGCCATCAGGGACACGAGCTCTGGAAACACCATATATTTT; cdr3_aa: CAIRDTSSGNTIYF
j_call: TRBJ2-5; clone_size: few; v_call: TRBV27; d_call: TRBD1; cdr3_nt: TGTGCCGGCAGAATACGAACAGGGGTGGAGGAGACCCAGTGCTTC; cdr3_aa: CAGRIRTGVEETQCF
j_call: TRBJ2-1; clone_size: NA; v_call: TRBV20-1; d_call: TRBD2; cdr3_nt: TGCAGTGCCCCGAGCGGGGCCAATGAGCAGTTCTTC; cdr3_aa: CSAPSGANEQFF
j_call: TRBJ1-1; clone_size: many; v_call: TRBV5-1; d_call: NA; cdr3_nt: TGTGCCAGCAGCTTAGTCGGAGGAGGGAACACTGAAGCTTTCTTT; cdr3_aa: CASSLVGGGNTEAFF
j_call: TRBJ2-7; clone_size: NA; v_call: TRBV20-1; d_call: NA; cdr3_nt: TGCAGTGCTAGATCCCCAGCAGTCTCCTACGAGCAGTACTTC; cdr3_aa: CSARSPAVSYEQYF
j_call: TRBJ1-1; clone_size: NA; v_call: TRBV3-1; d_call: NA; cdr3_nt: TGTGCCAGCAGCCAAGTTTCGACGACTGAAGCTTTCTTT; cdr3_aa: CASSQVSTTEAFF
j_call: TRBJ2-7; clone_size: NA; v_call: TRBV7-8; d_call: TRBD1; cdr3_nt: TGTGCCAGCAGGGCTTTCGGGACAGGGGGCGGAGGTAGATACGAGCAGTACTTC; cdr3_aa: CASRAFGTGGGGRYEQYF
j_call: TRBJ2-1; clone_size: few; v_call: TRBV7-3; d_call: TRBD2; cdr3_nt: TGTGCCAGCAGCTTAACCCTAGCGGGGGTAAGGAATGAGCAGTTCTTC; cdr3_aa: CASSLTLAGVRNEQFF
j_call: TRBJ2-7; clone_size: NA; v_call: TRBV28; d_call: NA; cdr3_nt: TGTGCCAGCAGGGCTTCCACCGGGCAGTACTTC; cdr3_aa: CASRASTGQYF
j_call: TRBJ1-5; clone_size: NA; v_call: TRBV28; d_call: NA; cdr3_nt: TGTGCCAGCAGCAGACGGCCGGGGACACTCGATCAGCCCCAGCATTTT; cdr3_aa: CASSRRPGTLDQPQHF
j_call: TRBJ2-1; clone_size: NA; v_call: TRBV29-1; d_call: NA; cdr3_nt: TGCAGCGTATTAACCTACGATGAGCAGTTCTTC; cdr3_aa: CSVLTYDEQFF
j_call: TRBJ2-7; clone_size: few; v_call: TRBV2; d_call: NA; cdr3_nt: TGTGCCAGCGGGATGACACCCCCCGAGCAGTACTTC; cdr3_aa: CASGMTPPEQYF
j_call: TRBJ2-5; clone_size: NA; v_call: TRBV2; d_call: TRBD1; cdr3_nt: TGTGCCAGCAGTGTCGGGACAGGGGATCAAGAGACCCAGTACTTC; cdr3_aa: CASSVGTGDQETQYF
j_call: TRBJ2-3; clone_size: NA; v_call: TRBV20-1; d_call: TRBD2; cdr3_nt: TGCAGTGCGACTAGCGGGGGGCCGGACACAGATACGCAGTATTTT; cdr3_aa: CSATSGGPDTDTQYF